One and the same sample provided the 8 T cell receptor beta chains below, sequenced in a study of early T cells in non-severe SARS-CoV-2 infection (dated by TCRdb to the early 2020s). The method behind the library was 5' RACE. TCRdb names NextSeq 500 as the instrument used. TCRdb redid the processing of the public reads, applying fastp at Q25 and MiXCR, and retained in-frame beta chains. A single entry per CDR3 protein holds the most common genes and DNA from its merged rows. Across this sample there are roughly 120,000 distinct CDR3 sequences, with 14% to 15% seen only once. 20% to 25% of the sample lies in the top ten. The sample consisted of whole blood. The receptor source for this set is an adult who was a healthcare worker with PCR-confirmed SARS-CoV-2 infection or an uninfected control (not recorded which).

This clonotype was observed a handful of times. The chain couples TRBV12-3 or TRBV12-4 to TRBJ1-2; D not certain. The CDR3 sequence is 13 residues long. V shed 3 bases and J shed 8 bases, with 13 bases lying between them. In DNA, the CDR3 is TGTGCCAGCAGTTTGATGGCTTCTAGAGGCTACACCTTC. Translation gives CASSLMASRGYTF.

The J gene is TRBJ2-5, the V gene TRBV7-9; weak D call: TRBD2 (5 bases). The CDR3 is 14 residues long. Trimming stripped 2 bases from V and 5 bases from J, with 12 bases between. Germline lookup yields CDR1 SEHNR and CDR2 FQNEAQ (reference sequence). Written as DNA, the CDR3 is TGTGCCAGCAGCTTACACGAGGGATTTGAGACCCAGTACTTC. It codes for CASSLHEGFETQYF.

V and J are TRBV5-1 and TRBJ2-5; 8 bases fit TRBD2. This CDR3 is built from 14 residues. Losses at the gene ends were 3 bases for V and 2 bases for J; bases not matched to a gene: 3. Germline CDR1 SGHRS, CDR2 YFSETQ. DNA for the CDR3: TGCGCCAGCAGCTCTTTAGCGGGACAAGAGACCCAGTACTTC. Its translation is CASSSLAGQETQYF.

A few counts support this clonotype. J is TRBJ1-1 and V is TRBV6-1; D is uncertain. This CDR3 is 12 amino acids long. In germline, CDR1 is MNHNS, CDR2 SASEGT. Trimming pared 7 bases from V and 3 bases from J, leaving 9 bases between. The CDR3 region is CASKVGDTEAFF. The CDR3, as DNA: TGTGCCAGCAAAGTCGGGGACACTGAAGCTTTCTTT.

This clonotype occurred a few times. The chain has TRBV3-1 and TRBJ2-6; no clear D. This CDR3 region has 14 residues. Germline-derived CDR1 and CDR2 are LGHDT and YNNKEL (reference sequence). Trimming took off 1 base at V and 5 bases at J, with 6 bases between the two ends. In DNA form, the CDR3 reads TGTGCCAGCAGCCAAGTACACCGGGCCAACGTCCTGACTTTC. It specifies CASSQVHRANVLTF.

The rearrangement links TRBV29-1 to TRBJ1-1; D is uncertain. This CDR3 spans 12 amino acids. Germline-derived CDR1 and CDR2 are SQVTM and ANQGSEA. The ends were cut back, 6 bases at V and 5 bases at J, with 13 bases in the middle. The CDR3 DNA reads TGCAGCGTGAAAAGAGGGTGGACTGAAGCTTTCTTT. This sequence encodes CSVKRGWTEAFF.

In its sample, this clonotype was seen a few times. The chain joins TRBV29-1 to TRBJ1-6; no firm D call. The V end lost 6 bases, the J end lost 0 bases, and 9 bases lay between the germline ends. Looked up from germline, CDR1 is SQVTM and CDR2 is ANQGSEA. The CDR3 loop spans 14 amino acids. In nucleotides, the CDR3 is TGCAGCGTCAGAGTGGGCTCCTATAATTCACCCCTCCACTTT. Amino acids: CSVRVGSYNSPLHF. The entire variable domain, with the rest obtained from reference TRBV29-1 and TRBJ1-6, is as follows: SAVISQKPSRDICQRGTSLTIQCQVDSQVTMMFWYRQQPGQSLTLIATANQGSEATYESGFVIDKFPISRPNLTFSTLTVSNMSPEDSSIYLCSVRVGSYNSPLHFGNGTRLTVT.

V usage is TRBV15 and J usage is TRBJ1-2; 9 bases fit TRBD1. CDR1 is LNHNV and CDR2 is YYDKDF in the germline V gene (reference sequence). V dropped 0 bases and J dropped 4; count of bases not matched to a gene: 3. There are 15 residues in the CDR3. For the CDR3, the DNA is TGTGCCACCAGCAGAGAGGGGACAGGGACCTATGGCTACACCTTC. Its translation is CATSREGTGTYGYTF.